These 5 T cell receptor beta chains originate from one sample sequenced in a study of cytomegalovirus exposure and HLA in healthy donors (dated by TCRdb to about 2017). The library was built by means of the immunoSEQ multiplex PCR assay. For the multiplex PCR, a mixture combining 60 forward primers for TCR Vbeta segments and 13 reverse primers for TCR Jbeta segments was used. TCRdb provides this immuneACCESS table in a form limited to in-frame rearrangements. Some clones are lacking; in checked studies, under half of them reflect an unresolved V gene, and why the rest are absent is not known. Here the sample has about 86,000 clones; about four fifths occur a single time. The top ten constitute roughly 14% of the sample. The specimen was PBMCs. The receptor set was obtained from a woman aged 40-49 years in good health and CMV-seropositive.

The rearrangement uses TRBV11-3 and TRBJ2-2; perhaps TRBD1 as D (5 bases). Germline CDR1 SGHNT, CDR2 YENEEA. This CDR3 spans 19 amino acids. Trimming removed 0 bases from V and 4 bases from J, with 21 bases in between. CDR3 DNA sequence: TGTGCCAGCAGCTTAGAACTGTTAGGAACCTCACAGGTCACCGGGGAGCTGTTTTTT. Amino acids: CASSLELLGTSQVTGELFF.

In its sample, this clone was seen once. The V call is TRBV19, the J call TRBJ1-2; D ambiguous. The germline V gene has CDR1 LNHDA and CDR2 SQIVND (reference sequence). This CDR3 spans 16 amino acids. The V and J ends lost 1 base and 3 bases respectively, with 15 bases between them. The CDR3 coding sequence is TGTGCCAGTAGTATAGGCGGGCGGCAGGACCACTATGGCTACACCTTC. As protein: CASSIGGRQDHYGYTF.

J is TRBJ1-4 and V is TRBV7-9; 9 bases map to TRBD1. Germline values: CDR1 SEHNR, CDR2 FQNEAQ (reference sequence). This CDR3 contains 14 residues. After removal of 5 bases from V and 5 bases from J, the junction contained 3 bases not matched to a gene. The CDR3 nucleotides are TGTGCCAGCAGCCGGGACAGGGTCAATGAAAAACTGTTTTTT. Protein product: CASSRDRVNEKLFF. Full variable domain (missing parts from reference TRBV7-9 and TRBJ1-4): DTGVSQNPRHKITKRGQNVTFRCDPISEHNRLYWYRQTLGQGPEFLTYFQNEAQLEKSRLLSDRFSAERPKGSFSTLEIQRTEQGDSAMYLCASSRDRVNEKLFFGSGTQLSVL.

This chain connects TRBV29-1 to TRBJ2-7; 14 positions match TRBD2. Per germline, CDR1 SQVTM and CDR2 ANQGSEA. CDR3 length: 13 residues. The V gene end was trimmed by 4 bases and the J gene end by 6 bases; junction bases not matched to a gene: 2. The CDR3 is CSVGLAGGPEQYF. CDR3 coding DNA: TGCAGCGTTGGACTAGCGGGAGGGCCCGAGCAGTACTTC.

CDR3 coding DNA: TGTGCCAGCAGCGTAGAGGGGCGGAACTATGGCTACACCTTC. Translation gives CASSVEGRNYGYTF. The rearrangement links TRBV9 to TRBJ1-2, with D possibly matching TRBD1 (5 bases). This CDR3 contains 14 residues. CDR1 SGDLS and CDR2 YYNGEE come from the germline V gene. Trimming took 0 bases from V and 2 from J, leaving 8 bases between them.